The rows below give T cell receptor beta chains drawn from one sample of a study of blood T cells in healthy people across ages. A single record per CDR3 protein comes from TCRdb applying MiXCR to the 5' RACE reads. The sample yields more than 650,000 distinct CDR3 sequences, roughly 24% seen once. This sample was also put to use in a study of T cells of mothers and their children.

The sequencing input was blood. These receptors were collected from a boy younger than 18 in good health. CDR3s include the opening cysteine and the closing phenylalanine or tryptophan. Fields, in order: V gene, CDR3 length, D gene, J gene, clone size, CDR3 protein, CDR3 DNA. D genes are given only for firm matches. The size entry is marked missing in some rows and otherwise reads once, few, many or a size class.

TRBV7-6,14,TRBD1,TRBJ1-2,few,CASSHPGTEYGYTF,TGTGCCAGCAGCCACCCCGGGACAGAGTATGGCTACACCTTC
TRBV27,14,TRBD1,TRBJ1-2,few,CASRPRDRASGYTF,TGTGCCAGCAGACCCCGGGACAGGGCAAGTGGCTACACCTTC
TRBV5-1,16,NA,TRBJ2-4,NA,CASSLLGGAAKNIQYF,TGCGCCAGCAGCTTGTTGGGGGGGGCTGCCAAAAACATTCAGTACTTC
TRBV28,14,TRBD1,TRBJ2-1,NA,CASSYQGAANEQFF,TGTGCCAGCAGTTATCAGGGGGCGGCCAATGAGCAGTTCTTC
TRBV20-1,14,NA,TRBJ2-7,NA,CSARVMDNSYEQYF,TGCAGTGCTAGAGTAATGGACAACTCCTACGAGCAGTACTTC
TRBV11-2,14,NA,TRBJ2-5,NA,CASSGPGFTETQYF,TGTGCCAGCAGCGGGCCGGGCTTCACGGAGACCCAGTACTTC
TRBV6-2/TRBV6-3,14,NA,TRBJ2-5,NA,CASSYSPLREAQYF,TGTGCCAGCAGTTACTCTCCTCTGCGTGAGGCCCAGTACTTC
TRBV5-1,15,NA,TRBJ2-1,NA,CASSLALAYYNEQFF,TGCGCCAGCAGCTTGGCCCTGGCGTATTACAATGAGCAGTTCTTC
TRBV6-6,14,NA,TRBJ1-6,NA,CASSYGQKNSPLHF,TGTGCCAGCAGTTACGGTCAGAAGAATTCACCCCTCCACTTT
TRBV18,14,TRBD1,TRBJ1-4,NA,CASSHGQGSEKLFF,TGTGCCAGCTCACACGGACAGGGCAGCGAAAAACTGTTTTTT
TRBV2,11,NA,TRBJ2-7,few,CASRAYNEQYF,TGTGCCAGCAGGGCCTACAATGAGCAGTACTTC
TRBV28,16,NA,TRBJ2-7,NA,CASSPLSQDPRYEQYF,TGTGCCAGCAGTCCCCTCTCCCAGGACCCTCGCTACGAGCAGTACTTC
TRBV9,13,NA,TRBJ1-1,many,CASSPRPGTEAFF,TGTGCCAGCAGCCCCCGGCCGGGGACTGAAGCTTTCTTT
TRBV3-1,15,TRBD2,TRBJ2-5,NA,CASSQDASGGVRQYF,TGTGCCAGCAGCCAAGATGCTAGCGGGGGGGTCCGTCAGTACTTC
TRBV5-1,16,TRBD2,TRBJ2-7,few,CASSSDSGGSSYEQYF,TGCGCCAGCAGCTCAGATAGCGGGGGGAGCTCCTACGAGCAGTACTTC
TRBV5-1,15,NA,TRBJ2-7,NA,CASSSGTGSYYEQYF,TGCGCCAGCAGCTCCGGGACCGGATCGTACTACGAGCAGTACTTC
TRBV29-1,12,TRBD1,TRBJ1-2,NA,CSVETGTYGYTF,TGCAGCGTTGAGACAGGGACCTATGGCTACACCTTC
TRBV4-2,17,NA,TRBJ2-5,few,CASSSSMGGPGEETQYF,TGTGCCAGCAGCTCCTCAATGGGGGGGCCGGGTGAAGAGACCCAGTACTTC
TRBV5-1,16,NA,TRBJ1-3,few,CASSLAGGTELNTIYF,TGCGCCAGCAGCTTGGCCGGAGGGACGGAACTAAACACCATATATTTT
TRBV7-3,13,TRBD1,TRBJ2-3,NA,CASSSTGGNTQYF,TGTGCCAGCAGCTCCACAGGGGGGAATACGCAGTATTTT
TRBV5-1,16,NA,TRBJ2-7,NA,CASSLAGANPRYEQYF,TGCGCCAGCAGCTTGGCAGGGGCGAATCCCCGATACGAGCAGTACTTC
TRBV27,15,NA,TRBJ2-2,NA,CASTTRSVSTGELFF,TGTGCCAGCACCACGAGGTCGGTGAGCACCGGGGAGCTGTTTTTT
TRBV5-5,15,NA,TRBJ1-3,NA,CASSRGGSSGNTIYF,TGTGCCAGCAGCCGTGGGGGGAGCTCTGGAAACACCATATATTTT
TRBV20-1,11,NA,TRBJ2-5,few,CSARPNRTQYF,TGCAGTGCTAGACCGAACAGGACCCAGTACTTC
TRBV9,15,TRBD1,TRBJ1-2,NA,CASSPRDRGFMGYTF,TGTGCCAGCAGCCCCCGGGACAGGGGTTTTATGGGCTACACCTTC
TRBV12-3/TRBV12-4,13,NA,TRBJ1-6,few,CASSLAPNSPLHF,TGTGCCAGCAGTTTAGCCCCTAATTCACCCCTCCACTTT
TRBV4-1,18,NA,TRBJ2-7,NA,CASSQDRESGRPPYEQYF,TGCGCCAGCAGCCAAGATAGGGAGTCGGGCCGCCCACCCTACGAGCAGTACTTC
TRBV14,12,NA,TRBJ2-1,NA,CASSPFDYEQFF,TGTGCCAGCAGCCCCTTCGATTATGAGCAGTTCTTC
TRBV4-2,15,TRBD2,TRBJ2-1,many,CASSLSGGTYNEQFF,TGTGCCAGCAGCCTTAGCGGGGGGACCTACAATGAGCAGTTCTTC
TRBV7-2,17,TRBD2,TRBJ2-7,NA,CASSIKTLAGGTYEQYF,TGTGCCAGCAGCATCAAAACCTTAGCGGGGGGAACCTACGAGCAGTACTTC
TRBV7-3,14,TRBD1,TRBJ2-3,few,CASSSLDRPDTQYF,TGTGCCAGCAGCTCCTTGGACAGGCCAGATACGCAGTATTTT
TRBV5-1,15,NA,TRBJ2-3,NA,CASSARSDSTDTQYF,TGCGCCAGCAGCGCCCGGTCCGACAGCACAGATACGCAGTATTTT
TRBV18,13,NA,TRBJ1-4,few,CASSTGEGEKPFF,TGTGCCAGCTCGACAGGAGAAGGGGAAAAACCGTTTTTT
TRBV14,16,NA,TRBJ1-2,few,CASSQVGKSRGDGYTF,TGTGCCAGCAGCCAAGTGGGTAAGAGCCGAGGGGACGGCTACACCTTC
TRBV28,14,TRBD2,TRBJ2-2,NA,CASRPSGGLGELFF,TGTGCCAGCAGACCTAGCGGGGGCCTCGGGGAGCTGTTTTTT
TRBV5-1,17,TRBD1,TRBJ1-2,NA,CASSPDTGGRGFYGYTF,TGCGCCAGCAGCCCGGATACAGGGGGCCGGGGATTCTATGGCTACACCTTC
TRBV12-3/TRBV12-4,14,TRBD2,TRBJ2-5,NA,CASSPTSGEGTQYF,TGTGCCAGCAGTCCGACTAGCGGTGAGGGGACCCAGTACTTC
TRBV18,13,NA,TRBJ2-5,many,CASSPGQKETQYF,TGTGCCAGCTCACCAGGACAGAAAGAGACCCAGTACTTC
TRBV29-1,16,TRBD2,TRBJ2-1,NA,CSVEDRGGAIYNEQFF,TGCAGCGTTGAAGATCGGGGAGGGGCTATCTACAATGAGCAGTTCTTC
TRBV6-5,15,NA,TRBJ2-7,few,CASSYSEAGSYEQYF,TGTGCCAGCAGTTACTCGGAGGCAGGGTCATACGAGCAGTACTTC
TRBV5-4,13,TRBD1,TRBJ2-7,NA,CASSWDRSYEQYF,TGTGCCAGCAGTTGGGACAGGAGCTACGAGCAGTACTTC
TRBV3-1,15,NA,TRBJ2-1,NA,CASSSDTSSYNEQFF,TGTGCCAGCAGCTCAGATACCAGTTCCTACAATGAGCAGTTCTTC
TRBV29-1,15,TRBD2,TRBJ2-5,NA,CSVDGTSGGEETQYF,TGCAGCGTTGATGGGACTAGCGGGGGGGAAGAGACCCAGTACTTC
TRBV6-2/TRBV6-3,13,NA,TRBJ1-2,NA,CASSRRAAYGYIF,TGTGCCAGCAGCCGCCGGGCAGCCTATGGCTACATCTTC
TRBV12-5,16,NA,TRBJ1-2,NA,CASGLVPNAANYGYTF,TGTGCTAGTGGTTTGGTACCCAATGCAGCTAACTATGGCTACACCTTC
TRBV29-1,14,TRBD2,TRBJ2-5,NA,CSVEIAGRQETQYF,TGCAGCGTGGAAATAGCGGGGAGGCAAGAGACCCAGTACTTC
TRBV6-2/TRBV6-3,13,TRBD1,TRBJ2-2,few,CAAGQGATGELFF,TGTGCCGCGGGGCAGGGGGCGACCGGGGAGCTGTTTTTT
TRBV30,14,NA,TRBJ2-7,once,CAWSWRSGSYEQYF,TGTGCCTGGAGTTGGCGCTCGGGGAGCTACGAGCAGTACTTC
TRBV19,17,NA,TRBJ2-1,few,CASSIGTMTVNYNEQFF,TGTGCCAGTAGTATAGGGACAATGACAGTGAACTACAATGAGCAGTTCTTC
TRBV10-3,13,NA,TRBJ1-5,NA,CAISVGGNQPQHF,TGTGCCATCAGTGTGGGGGGGAATCAGCCCCAGCATTTT
TRBV24-1,15,TRBD2,TRBJ2-3,NA,CATSEPAGSTDTQYF,TGTGCCACCAGTGAGCCAGCGGGGAGCACAGATACGCAGTATTTT